A selection of T cell receptor beta chains follows, all from one sample in a study of radiotherapy plus CTLA-4 blockade in lung cancer. Profiling relied on immunoSEQ multiplex PCR, and the TCRdb table lists in-frame clones only, not all of them. The data hold around 120,000 clones, with about 77% observed a single time. Sequenced here: peripheral blood, sampled from a patient treated with radiotherapy plus ipilimumab. The receptor source for this set is a human donor with non-small cell lung cancer who had a partial response to radiotherapy plus ipilimumab. Each CDR3 is given with its conserved first and last residue. The D gene is left open where the match is weak. The size field is filled for only some rows; it gives once, few, many or a size class.

v_gene	j_gene	d_gene	abundance	CDR3aa	CDR3nt
TRBV5-1	TRBJ2-3	TRBD2	NA	CASSLLGLAGGDTTDTQYF	TGCGCCAGCAGCCTCCTGGGACTAGCGGGAGGTGATACCACAGATACGCAGTATTTT
TRBV5-5	TRBJ2-3	TRBD2	NA	CASSYGTSGRDTQYF	TGTGCCAGCAGCTACGGGACTAGCGGGAGAGATACGCAGTATTTT
TRBV27	TRBJ2-1	TRBD2	NA	CASSSGTSGSLNEQFF	TGTGCCAGCAGTAGCGGGACTAGCGGGAGTCTAAATGAGCAGTTCTTC
TRBV7-2	TRBJ1-1	NA	NA	CASSVEQGRAFF	TGTGCCAGCAGCGTAGAACAGGGTAGAGCTTTCTTT
TRBV5-6	TRBJ2-1	TRBD2	medium-sized	CASSLVGGYEQFF	TGTGCCAGCAGCTTGGTGGGAGGGTATGAGCAGTTCTTC
TRBV7-2	TRBJ1-2	TRBD1	few	CASSLEQGRGYGYTF	TGTGCCAGCAGCCTCGAACAGGGGAGAGGCTATGGCTACACCTTC
TRBV7-2	TRBJ2-3	TRBD1	NA	CASSLDRGRVQDTQYF	TGTGCCAGCAGCTTAGACAGGGGGCGAGTCCAAGATACGCAGTATTTT
TRBV27	TRBJ2-2	TRBD2	NA	CASGRAPGELFF	TGTGCCAGCGGGAGGGCCCCCGGGGAGCTGTTTTTT
TRBV5-1	TRBJ2-1	TRBD2	NA	CASSSTSGRTNEQFF	TGCGCCAGCAGCTCAACTAGCGGGAGGACGAATGAGCAGTTCTTC
TRBV13	TRBJ1-4	TRBD1	few	CASSSGQEGEKLFF	TGTGCCAGCAGCTCGGGACAGGAAGGGGAAAAACTGTTTTTT
TRBV18	TRBJ2-7	NA	NA	CASRSSLDSVITLF	TGTGCCAGCCGCTCCTCGCTGGACAGCGTAATAACCCTTTTC
TRBV6-1	TRBJ1-2	NA	once	CASSALPGGNYGYTF	TGTGCCAGCAGCGCTTTACCTGGGGGCAACTATGGCTACACCTTC
TRBV6-5	TRBJ2-2	NA	NA	CASSSRTPLNTGELFF	TGTGCCAGCAGTTCACGGACACCCCTGAACACCGGGGAGCTGTTTTTT
TRBV6-5	TRBJ1-2	NA	NA	CASSYPGGANYGYTF	TGTGCCAGCAGTTATCCGGGGGGCGCGAACTATGGCTACACCTTC
TRBV6-5	TRBJ2-2	NA	NA	CAITGGPGELFF	TGTGCCATCACCGGGGGTCCCGGGGAGCTGTTTTTT
TRBV11-3	TRBJ2-1	TRBD2	few	CASSLDILAGGSNEQFF	TGTGCCAGCAGCTTAGATATCCTAGCGGGAGGTAGCAATGAGCAGTTCTTC
TRBV19	TRBJ1-2	NA	NA	CASSIRGAADVNYGYTF	TGTGCCAGTAGTATTCGTGGGGCGGCTGACGTTAACTATGGCTACACCTTC
TRBV10-2	TRBJ2-3	NA	NA	CASREISTDTQYF	TGCGCCAGCCGGGAGATTAGCACAGATACGCAGTATTTT
TRBV4-2	TRBJ2-2	TRBD2	NA	CASSQGPGTSGKGELFF	TGTGCCAGCAGCCAAGGCCCTGGGACTAGCGGGAAGGGGGAGCTGTTTTTT
TRBV7-2	TRBJ2-7	TRBD2	once	CASSSTSGYYEQYF	TGTGCCAGCAGCTCGACTAGCGGATACTACGAGCAGTACTTC
TRBV27	TRBJ2-3	NA	NA	CASSLQWASTDTQYF	TGTGCCAGCAGTTTACAGTGGGCTAGCACAGATACGCAGTATTTT
TRBV19	TRBJ2-6	TRBD1	NA	CASRTGGTGANVLTF	TGTGCCAGCCGGACAGGGGGCACTGGGGCCAACGTCCTGACTTTC
TRBV7-9	TRBJ2-1	NA	NA	CASSLDSNEQFF	TGTGCCAGCAGCTTAGACTCCAATGAGCAGTTCTTC
TRBV19	TRBJ2-1	TRBD2	NA	CASSILAGHAYNEQFF	TGTGCCAGTAGTATCCTAGCGGGGCATGCCTACAATGAGCAGTTCTTC
TRBV28	TRBJ1-4	TRBD1	NA	CASSLRDRGPNEKLFF	TGTGCCAGCAGCCTCCGGGACAGGGGCCCGAATGAAAAACTGTTTTTT
TRBV6-4	TRBJ2-3	TRBD1	NA	CASRTGTGPTDTQYF	TGTGCCAGCAGGACCGGGACAGGGCCCACAGATACGCAGTATTTT
TRBV19	TRBJ1-5	TRBD1	NA	CASADGTAYSNQPQHF	TGTGCCAGCGCCGACGGGACAGCTTATAGCAATCAGCCCCAGCATTTT
TRBV4-1	TRBJ2-5	TRBD2	NA	CASSLEGGGRAGETQYF	TGCGCCAGCAGCCTCGAAGGGGGCGGGAGGGCTGGGGAGACCCAGTACTTC
TRBV4-1	TRBJ2-1	TRBD2	NA	CASSQGLAGGYNEQFF	TGCGCCAGCAGCCAAGGTCTAGCGGGGGGATACAATGAGCAGTTCTTC
TRBV19	TRBJ2-1	NA	NA	CASSITGLYNEQFF	TGTGCCAGTAGTATAACAGGGTTGTACAATGAGCAGTTCTTC
TRBV28	TRBJ2-1	TRBD2	few	CASSYGTSAYNEQFF	TGTGCCAGCAGTTACGGGACTAGCGCATACAATGAGCAGTTCTTC
TRBV11-1	TRBJ1-1	NA	NA	CASSRAGLMNTEAFF	TGTGCCAGCAGCCGAGCTGGGCTTATGAACACTGAAGCTTTCTTT
TRBV6-1	TRBJ1-3	NA	NA	CASSEGWRAATGNTIYF	TGTGCCAGCAGTGAAGGTTGGCGGGCTGCGACTGGAAACACCATATATTTT
TRBV2	TRBJ1-2	TRBD1	NA	CASRTGGWYGYTF	TGTGCCAGCAGGACAGGGGGGTGGTATGGCTACACCTTC
TRBV28	TRBJ1-3	NA	NA	CASSSGQRFGNTIYF	TGTGCCAGCAGTTCTGGACAGCGATTTGGAAACACCATATATTTT
TRBV6-6	TRBJ1-1	TRBD1	NA	CASRLTGGATEAFF	TGTGCCAGCAGGCTAACAGGGGGAGCCACTGAAGCTTTCTTT
TRBV7-2	TRBJ2-3	NA	NA	CASSLTDTLWADTQYF	TGTGCCAGCAGCTTAACGGACACTCTTTGGGCAGATACGCAGTATTTT
TRBV19	TRBJ2-3	TRBD2	NA	CASTPTSGIPDTQYF	TGTGCCAGTACCCCGACTAGCGGGATCCCAGATACGCAGTATTTT
TRBV19	TRBJ1-2	NA	few	CASRSGESGGYTF	TGTGCCAGTAGATCAGGGGAGAGCGGCGGCTACACCTTC
TRBV28	TRBJ2-7	TRBD1	NA	CASSRDRVSYEQYF	TGTGCCAGCAGCCGGGACAGGGTCTCCTACGAGCAGTACTTC
TRBV10-1	TRBJ2-7	TRBD1	many	CASSEGSGGYGAYEQYF	TGCGCCAGCAGTGAGGGATCAGGGGGTTACGGCGCCTACGAGCAGTACTTC
TRBV7-8	TRBJ2-4	TRBD2	NA	CASSLWGGTSGRVIHF	TGTGCCAGCAGCTTATGGGGGGGGACTAGCGGGAGGGTCATACACTTC
TRBV6-1	TRBJ2-2	NA	NA	CASSSTGNTGELFF	TGTGCCAGCAGCAGCACAGGGAACACCGGGGAGCTGTTTTTT
TRBV14	TRBJ1-4	NA	once	CASSQVQGGSEKLFF	TGTGCCAGCAGCCAAGTCCAAGGGGGATCTGAAAAACTGTTTTTT
TRBV5-5	TRBJ1-2	TRBD1	NA	CASSIWPQTGGLDYGYTF	TGTGCCAGCAGTATTTGGCCCCAGACAGGGGGACTGGACTATGGCTACACCTTC